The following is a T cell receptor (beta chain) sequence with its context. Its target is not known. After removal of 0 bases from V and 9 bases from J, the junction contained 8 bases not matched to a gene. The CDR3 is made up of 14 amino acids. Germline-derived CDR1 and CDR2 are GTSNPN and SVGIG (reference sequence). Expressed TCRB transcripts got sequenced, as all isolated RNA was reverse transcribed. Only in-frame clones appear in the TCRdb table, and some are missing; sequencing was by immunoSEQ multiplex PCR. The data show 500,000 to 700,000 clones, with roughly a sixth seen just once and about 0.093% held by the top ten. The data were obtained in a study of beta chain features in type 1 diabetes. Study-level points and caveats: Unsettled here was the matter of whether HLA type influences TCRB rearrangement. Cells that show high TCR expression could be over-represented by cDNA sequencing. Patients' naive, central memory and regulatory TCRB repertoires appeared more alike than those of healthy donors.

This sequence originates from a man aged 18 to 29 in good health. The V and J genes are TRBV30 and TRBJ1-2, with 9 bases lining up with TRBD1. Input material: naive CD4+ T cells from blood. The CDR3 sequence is CAWSVGGTGRRYTF. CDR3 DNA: TGTGCCTGGAGTGTAGGAGGGACAGGGAGACGCTACACCTTC. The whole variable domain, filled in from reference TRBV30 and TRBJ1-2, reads SQTIHQWPATLVQPVGSPLSLECTVEGTSNPNLYWYRQAAGRGLQLLFYSVGIGQISSEVPQNLSASRPQDRQFILSSKKLLLSDSGFYLCAWSVGGTGRRYTFGSGTRLTVV.